These 23 T cell receptor beta chains were sequenced from one sample in a study of blood T cell repertoires in COVID-19. The protocol was immunoSEQ multiplex PCR, while the TCRdb copy is restricted to in-frame clones and leaves out a portion. The sample lists hundreds of thousands of clones; 85% to 90% were seen once. Sequenced input: peripheral blood. The receptors derive from a woman aged 45-60 years with active or convalescent COVID-19.

The V call is TRBV6-5, the J call TRBJ2-7, with D possibly matching TRBD2 (7 bases). The V gene lost 3 bases and the J gene lost 4 bases, with 16 bases spanning the gap. The CDR3 runs to 15 residues. Germline V gene data show CDR1 as MNHEY and CDR2 as SVGAGI. The CDR3 spells CASSYTPGGRYEQYF. The CDR3 DNA sequence: TGTGCCAGCAGTTATACCCCGGGGGGCAGGTACGAGCAGTACTTC.

This chain joins TRBV7-3 and TRBJ1-1; TRBD1 agrees at 9 bases. This CDR3 has 14 residues. After removal of 5 bases from V and 6 bases from J, the junction contained 7 bases not matched to a gene. From germline, CDR1 is SGHTA and CDR2 FQGTGA. The CDR3 nucleotides are TGTGCCAGCAGCGAGCGGACAGGGGTCTCTGAAGCTTTCTTT. Its translation is CASSERTGVSEAFF.

This sequence joins TRBV7-3 and TRBJ1-1; D uncertain. The CDR3 length is 16 residues. Trimming stripped 5 bases from V and 5 bases from J, with 21 bases between. The germline V gene encodes CDR1 SGHTA and CDR2 FQGTGA. The chain's CDR3 is CASSPRGRGTGTEAFF. The CDR3, as DNA: TGTGCCAGCAGCCCCAGAGGTCGGGGAACGGGGACTGAAGCTTTCTTT.

The CDR3 spells CASSPPPWTSFPVASPSYEQYF. The DNA for the CDR3 is TGCGCCAGCAGCCCACCCCCCTGGACTAGTTTTCCTGTAGCATCCCCCTCCTACGAGCAGTACTTC. J is TRBJ2-7 and V is TRBV4-1, with 7 bases matching TRBD2. Losses at the gene ends were 4 bases for V and 0 bases for J; bases not matched to a gene: 27. The CDR3 totals 22 residues. Looked up from germline, CDR1 is MGHRA and CDR2 is YSYEKL.

CDR3 DNA: TGTGCTAGTGGTTTGGACTTGGACATCGGTGGCTACACCTTC. This translates into CASGLDLDIGGYTF. The rearrangement joins TRBV12-5 to TRBJ1-2; a possible D gene is TRBD1 (5 bases). The CDR3 runs to 14 residues. Between the trimmed V and J ends, which lost 1 base and 7 bases, there was a span of 13 bases. Germline V gene lookup returns CDR1 LGHNT and CDR2 FRNRAP.

V usage is TRBV6-5 and J usage is TRBJ2-3, with 8 positions matching TRBD2. V shed 6 bases, J shed 4 bases, and the junction held 9 bases outside the gene matches. Germline V lookup: CDR1 MNHEY, CDR2 SVGAGI. The CDR3 loop spans 15 amino acids. Here the CDR3 DNA reads TGTGCCAGCAGACCCGACGGGGGGGCACCAGATACGCAGTATTTT. It encodes CASRPDGGAPDTQYF.

On this clone: One end of the junction varies from germline; a read error may be responsible. V usage is TRBV29-1 and J usage is TRBJ1-5; 9 bases are shared with TRBD1. The CDR3 consists of 13 residues. Germline CDR1 is SQVTM and CDR2 is ANQGSEA. CDR3 DNA sequence: TGCAGCGGTCTACCCCATACAGGGGGCCCAGCAATCTTT. Amino acids: CSGLPHTGGPAIF. Combining the CDR3 with reference TRBV29-1 and TRBJ1-5 gives the whole variable domain SAVISQKPSRDICQRGTSLTIQCQVDSQVTMMFWYRQQPGQSLTLIATANQGSEATYESGFVIDKFPISRPNLTFSTLTVSNMSPEDSSIYLCSGLPHTGGPAIFGDGTRLSIL.

The gene calls are TRBV28 and TRBJ1-2; D not resolved. The CDR3 is 13 amino acids. Germline CDR1 is MDHEN and CDR2 is SYDVKM. The V end lost 2 bases, the J end lost 4 bases, and 8 bases lay between the germline ends. CDR3: CASSLTSTYGYTF. The CDR3 nucleotides read TGTGCCAGCAGTTTAACGAGCACCTATGGCTACACCTTC.

The J gene is TRBJ1-6, the V gene TRBV7-9, with TRBD1 matching over 9 bases. The CDR3 runs 15 residues. CDR1 SEHNR and CDR2 FQNEAQ come from the germline V gene (reference sequence). V lost 4 bases and J lost 9; bases outside the gene matches: 7. In DNA, the CDR3 is TGTGCCAGCAGCTCCGGGACAGGGATCAGTTCACCCCTCCACTTT. Its protein is CASSSGTGISSPLHF.

This chain uses TRBV7-2 with TRBJ2-7; TRBD2 aligns across 9 bases. Trimming removed 1 base from V and 4 bases from J; junction bases left unmatched: 5. The CDR3 length is 15 residues. CDR1 and CDR2 (germline): SGHTA, FQGNSA. Written as DNA, the CDR3 is TGTGCCAGCAGCTTAGATTCTAGCGGGGTTTACGAGCAGTACTTC. This codes for CASSLDSSGVYEQYF.

This clone has just one count. The CDR3 sequence: CASSARQGAGANVLTF. The CDR3 DNA sequence: TGTGCCAGCAGCGCCAGACAGGGGGCTGGGGCCAACGTCCTGACTTTC. The V call is TRBV7-8, the J call TRBJ2-6; 9 nucleotides line up with TRBD1. The CDR3 length is 16 residues. Germline V gene lookup returns CDR1 SGHVS and CDR2 FQNEAQ. J was trimmed by 2 bases and V by 5 bases; bases with no gene match: 4.

The chain couples TRBV21-1 to TRBJ1-3; the D call of TRBD1 is as the table states it, not checked on the DNA. TRBV21-1 is classified as a pseudogene. This CDR3 comprises 17 residues. CDR3 region: CASSKVRTALSGNTIYF. The CDR3 nucleotides read TGTGCCAGCAGCAAGGTAAGGACAGCATTATCTGGAAACACCATATATTTT.

The chain links TRBV18 to TRBJ2-7, with 7 bases aligning to TRBD2. Trimming removed 4 bases from V and 0 bases from J; junction bases left unmatched: 6. This CDR3 has 15 amino acids. Per germline, CDR1 KGHSH and CDR2 LQKENI. CDR3 amino acids: CASSLSGGNSYEQYF. The CDR3 region has the DNA TGTGCCAGCTCACTATCGGGGGGAAACTCCTACGAGCAGTACTTC.

Comments on this clone: This CDR3 is also generated by other DNA sequences in the sample. The V and J genes are TRBV27 and TRBJ2-2; D might be TRBD1 (5 bases). CDR3 length: 14 amino acids. The germline gives CDR1 MNHEY, CDR2 SMNVEV (reference sequence). Trimming shortened V by 6 bases and J by 0 bases, and 8 bases separated the two germline ends. The CDR3 sequence is CASSRQTNTGELFF. In nucleotides, the CDR3 is TGTGCCAGCAGCAGACAGACGAACACCGGGGAGCTGTTTTTT.

This chain links TRBV27 with TRBJ1-5; 7 nucleotides line up with TRBD1. The trim removed 6 bases at V and 8 bases at J, leaving 13 bases unmatched. Germline CDR1 MNHEY, CDR2 SMNVEV (reference sequence). The length of the CDR3 is 15 residues. CDR3 protein: CASRRYRGAAEPQHF. The CDR3 DNA follows: TGTGCCAGCAGACGCTACAGGGGAGCCGCGGAGCCCCAGCATTTT.

The chain carries TRBV10-3 and TRBJ2-7, with D possibly TRBD2 on 6 matching bases. Deletions cut 5 bases from V and 0 bases from J, with 11 bases between. Germline V CDR1 and CDR2: ENHRY, SYGVKD. The CDR3 loop spans 14 amino acids. The CDR3 DNA is TGTGCCATCAGTCCTTTCGGGGGCTCCTACGAGCAGTACTTC. This translates into CAISPFGGSYEQYF.

The rearrangement uses TRBV5-1 and TRBJ2-1, with 11 bases matching TRBD1. V shed 4 bases and J 8 bases; nucleotides not matched to a gene: 8. The CDR3 spans 15 residues. Germline CDR1 and CDR2: SGHRS and YFSETQ. The CDR3 nucleotides are TGCGCCAGCAGCGCCGGGACAGGGGGGAGGGATGAGCAGTTCTTC. It encodes CASSAGTGGRDEQFF.

V gene TRBV2 combines with J gene TRBJ1-5; tentatively, D is TRBD1 (5 bases). Per germline, CDR1 SNHLY and CDR2 FYNNEI. The CDR3 has 15 amino acids. V dropped 4 bases and J dropped 5 bases, with 15 bases sitting between them. The CDR3 loop reads CASSGAQGWYQPQHF. CDR3 DNA: TGTGCCAGCAGTGGGGCCCAGGGTTGGTATCAGCCCCAGCATTTT.

V and J are TRBV20-1 and TRBJ1-2; D not resolved. The CDR3 is made up of 15 amino acids. From germline, CDR1 is DFQATT and CDR2 SNEGSKA (reference sequence). The germline V and J ends were trimmed by 3 bases and 3 bases, with 17 bases remaining between them. The CDR3 loop is CSASNNRKPHYGYTF. The CDR3, as DNA: TGCAGTGCTAGTAATAACAGAAAGCCTCACTATGGCTACACCTTC.

J is TRBJ1-1 and V is TRBV15; perhaps TRBD1 as D (5 bases). This CDR3 has 14 residues. V lost 5 bases and J lost 2, with 12 bases in between. Germline CDR1 LNHNV, CDR2 YYDKDF (reference sequence). CDR3 sequence (DNA): TGTGCCACCAGCCTAAACTGGGGCAACACTGAAGCTTTCTTT. As protein: CATSLNWGNTEAFF.

This clone was seen only a few times. This chain joins TRBV19 and TRBJ1-5; D is ambiguous. Looked up from germline, CDR1 is LNHDA and CDR2 is SQIVND (reference sequence). This CDR3 contains 14 residues. Trimming pared 10 bases from V and 6 bases from J, leaving 19 bases between. CDR3 DNA sequence: TGTGCCATCTCCGATCTGGGTACAGTTCAGCCCCAGCATTTT. This encodes CAISDLGTVQPQHF.

In this sample, this clone turned up a few times. The chain has TRBV7-2 and TRBJ2-7, with 8 bases aligning to TRBD1. CDR1 is SGHTA and CDR2 is FQGNSA in the germline V gene. The CDR3 is made up of 15 amino acids. V dropped 3 bases and J dropped 4; count of bases not matched to a gene: 8. In DNA form, the CDR3 reads TGTGCCAGCAGCTTCGCTACGCAGGGGGCTTACGAGCAGTACTTC. This encodes CASSFATQGAYEQYF.

This chain connects TRBV6-5 to TRBJ2-1; D gene unclear. The V end was cut by 0 bases, the J end by 6 bases, with 6 bases between. The CDR3 length is 13 residues. CDR1 MNHEY and CDR2 SVGAGI come from the germline V gene. The CDR3 is CASSYSLSNEQFF. CDR3 nucleotide sequence: TGTGCCAGCAGTTACTCCCTCAGCAATGAGCAGTTCTTC.